This T cell receptor beta chain is from a study of shared clonotypes between healthy human individuals (dated by TCRdb to 2019 to 2021). For the wider study: A couple of women and a few men aged 18 to 49 years were included in the cohort. For each donor, three plates each were used for CD4 naive and CD4 memory, two plates were used for CD8 naive, and one plate was used for CD8 memory. To estimate repertoire size and how much clonotype sharing occurs between individuals, the study deeply sequenced the blood TCR repertoires of about five healthy adults. To increase sequencing depth and limit assay-specific biases, different laboratories used diverse techniques to prepare libraries and sequence TCR repertoires. Between about 0.9 and 8.9 billion PBMCs per donor were obtained by leukapheresis. The full study reports these points: When several donors were compared, the shared fraction of clonotypes was about 5% for naive CD4, approximately 3.3% for naive CD8, more than 2% for memory CD4, and 0.4% for memory CD8. Naive subsets generally had larger estimated clonotype richness than memory subsets did. Compared with non-shared clonotypes, clonotypes shared by all four sorted-subset donors had higher generation probabilities. Pairwise subsampling indicated that sequencing depth was expected to affect the degree of clonotype sharing among donors. Only blood was sampled, and tissue TCR repertoires likely differ from those in blood. The genetic and exposure-history diversity represented was limited by the small number of donors. Even with the large sequencing depth, rarefaction of the sorted-subset datasets indicated that sequencing was incomplete.

As regards this clone: Its antigen is unknown. No much larger clone is present one base from it, and per-base qualities are unavailable.

Using the deep immunoSEQ assay, TCR CDR3 regions were amplified from genomic DNA by multiplex PCR. Extracted genomic DNA from each cell subset was spread evenly across all wells of several immunoSEQ 96-well plates, with each plate serving as a replicate. For sorted subsets, approximately 200 ng of genomic DNA, equivalent to 25,000 to 35,000 T cell genomes, went into each replicate PCR. The purified libraries were quantified using a Qubit 3.0 fluorometer, sized with a Bioanalyzer 2100, and then quantified again using the KAPA Library Quantification kit. A separate single-read 150-cycle Illumina NextSeq 550 flow cell was used to sequence each immunoSEQ 96-well plate. Per the original workflow: Because the immunoSEQ output held only junctional sequences and lacked quality scores, the filtering could not match the filtering applied to full-length reads. Sequences were annotated with PyIR, a Python wrapper for IgBLAST v1.9, using IMGT germline references to assign V/J genes and CDR3. Any read was removed if the V/J assignment was weak (E-value above 1e-6), the CDR3 was missing, or the read contained stop codons, out-of-frame junctions, or ambiguous translated residues. V3J clonotypes were defined by identical inferred V gene, J gene, and CDR3 amino acid sequence. The percentage overlap between two repertoires was calculated by dividing the number of shared unique clonotypes by the size of the smaller repertoire. Repertoire richness was assessed with RTK rarefaction, the Chao1 estimator, and Recon v2.1 estimates of unobserved clonotypes. Generation probabilities were computed with OLGA for all TCRbeta clonotypes obtained by the gDNA method from several donors. Sourced from immuneACCESS, this table was stored by TCRdb with only in-frame sequences that have V and J called. A share of the clones is absent; for the studies checked, an unresolved V gene accounts for under half, and the remainder has no known explanation. V, J and clone size were drawn from that table, and D and trimming were deduced from the DNA. The sample table lists approximately 1,000,000 clones, approximately 80% of them with a count of one. The ten largest account for 0.52% of the sample.

Trimming costs V 7 bases and J 7 bases, and their ends lie 31 bases apart. The CDR3 measures 18 amino acids from cysteine to phenylalanine. The sequence is cut down to CDR3 DNA, 54 bases in frame from base 1. Per the germline V gene, SGHVS is the CDR1 and FQNEAQ is the CDR2. Healthy HIV-negative adults with no recently reported acute infections or vaccinations were included as donors. Only Caucasian adults living in Nashville, Tennessee, USA were represented among the donors. Magnetic negative selection was used to enrich CD4+ T cells, after which naive cells were positively selected on CD45RA and the negative fraction became the memory subset. Blood was obtained by leukapheresis, after which PBMCs were separated by Ficoll-Histopaque density gradient centrifugation and cryopreserved in liquid nitrogen vapor phase. Purity and quantity of every magnetically sorted T cell population were checked by analytical flow cytometry. Genomic DNA was isolated from every sorted fraction and measured by UV absorbance on a Nanodrop 2000c.

Recombination linked TRBV7-8 to TRBJ1-2; matching of 6 bases hints at TRBD1 as the D gene. This TCR came from a man aged 18 to 30 in good health. Some clones in this sample may be carry-over from other donors' samples. Sequencing used memory CD4+ T cells from PBMCs. Sample cell subset or site, as interpreted from the label and publication: CD45RA-negative fraction. For the CDR3, the sequence is CASTISWGALVSDPGYTF. Read as DNA, the sequence is TGTGCCAGCACCATCAGCTGGGGGGCCCTGGTGTCGGATCCTGGCTACACCTTC.